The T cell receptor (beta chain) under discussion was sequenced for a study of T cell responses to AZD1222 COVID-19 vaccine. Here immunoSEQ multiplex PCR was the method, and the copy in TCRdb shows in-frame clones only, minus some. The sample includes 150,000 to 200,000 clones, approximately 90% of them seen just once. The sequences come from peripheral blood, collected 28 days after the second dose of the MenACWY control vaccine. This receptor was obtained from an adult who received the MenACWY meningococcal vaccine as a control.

The CDR3 DNA reads as TGTGCCAGCAGCTTAGCGAGGCAGGCCGCAGGCTACACCTTC. This codes for CASSLARQAAGYTF. The chain couples TRBV11-2 to TRBJ1-2; the D is unclear. CDR1 SGHAT and CDR2 FQNNGV come from the germline V gene. The CDR3 has 14 residues. V was cut by 1 base and J by 8 bases, with 14 bases left in between. The whole variable domain, remainder taken from reference TRBV11-2 and TRBJ1-2, is EAGVAQSPRYKIIEKRQSVAFWCNPISGHATLYWYQQILGQGPKLLIQFQNNGVVDDSQLPKDRFSAERLKGVDSTLKIQPAKLEDSAVYLCASSLARQAAGYTFGSGTRLTVV.